Below are 2 T cell receptor beta chains sequenced from a single sample in a study of T cells in Graves' hyperthyroidism and ophthalmopathy. Amplified TCR beta CDR3 regions came from RNA transcripts. Researchers ran a first-round RT-PCR on the TCR CDR3 using the HTBI primer set. TCRdb re-analysed the multiplex PCR reads in MiXCR, keeping a single row per CDR3 protein. The sample contains fewer than 350,000 distinct CDR3 sequences, 13% to 15% of which appear only once. The sample consisted of blood. The receptors were sampled from a woman aged 45-60 years with Graves' hyperthyroidism that later progressed to Graves' ophthalmopathy.

This clonotype showed up many times. This chain uses TRBV7-9 with TRBJ1-1; 7 bases are a match to TRBD1. The CDR3 is made up of 17 amino acids. Per the germline V gene, CDR1 is SEHNR and CDR2 is FQNEAQ (reference sequence). The junction had 11 bases not matched to a gene; V was cut back by 4 bases and J by 0 bases. The CDR3: CASSSRGRRAMNTEAFF. CDR3 bases: TGTGCCAGCAGCTCGAGGGGGCGCAGAGCAATGAACACTGAAGCTTTCTTT.

In this sample, this clonotype turned up a few times. This CDR3 reads CSARSSNQPQHF. Here the CDR3 DNA reads TGCAGTGCTAGAAGTAGCAATCAGCCCCAGCATTTT. J is TRBJ1-5 and V is TRBV20-1; D remains unclear. Deletions cut 2 bases from V and 0 bases from J, with 2 bases between. Germline CDR1 reads DFQATT; CDR2 reads SNEGSKA (reference sequence). The CDR3 is made up of 12 amino acids.